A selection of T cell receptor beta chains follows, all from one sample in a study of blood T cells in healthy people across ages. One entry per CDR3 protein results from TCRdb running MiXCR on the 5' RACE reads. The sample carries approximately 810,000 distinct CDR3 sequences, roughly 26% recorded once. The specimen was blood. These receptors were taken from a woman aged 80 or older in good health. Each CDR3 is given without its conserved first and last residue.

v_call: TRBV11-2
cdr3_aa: ASSLDGGELF

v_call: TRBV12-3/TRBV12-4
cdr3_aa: ASSLQRGGRGIQY

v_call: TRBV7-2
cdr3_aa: ASRTGGAAYNEQY

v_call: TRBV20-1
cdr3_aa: SARSAGAVSYNEQF

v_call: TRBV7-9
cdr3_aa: ASRPGLAVEFSYNEQF

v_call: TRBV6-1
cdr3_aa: ASYGGKTGYNEQY

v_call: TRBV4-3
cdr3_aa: ASSRTSGTRTEAF

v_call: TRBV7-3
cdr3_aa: ASSRTTGGGEAF

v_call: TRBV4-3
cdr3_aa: ASSQETGPTEAF

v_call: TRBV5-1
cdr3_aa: ASSPDSPNYGYT

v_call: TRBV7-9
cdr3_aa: ASSLTLAGGQEAQY

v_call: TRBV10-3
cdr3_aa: AISEMSGGYT

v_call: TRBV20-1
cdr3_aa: SARDLSGQNEKLF

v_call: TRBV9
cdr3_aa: ASSTTSTDTQY

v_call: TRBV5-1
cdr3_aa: ASSFWGADEQF

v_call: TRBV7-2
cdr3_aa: ASSPGQTGGEKLF

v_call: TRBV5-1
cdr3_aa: ASKDRGLGETQY

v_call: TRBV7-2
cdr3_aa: ASSLRTRGLRETQY

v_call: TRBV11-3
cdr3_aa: ASSFSWGAQNIQY

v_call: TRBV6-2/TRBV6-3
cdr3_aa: ASNLGYSMNTEAF

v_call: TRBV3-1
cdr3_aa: ASSQGRGLETQY

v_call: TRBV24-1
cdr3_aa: ATSDWDRDTQY

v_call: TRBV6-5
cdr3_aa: ASSLPGQGTEAF

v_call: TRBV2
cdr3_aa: ASSDYQSNSPLH

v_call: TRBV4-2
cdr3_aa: ASSQDLYGRGSTDTQY

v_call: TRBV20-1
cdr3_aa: SARESGTGRGYT

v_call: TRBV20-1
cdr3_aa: SARRTGTGYEQY

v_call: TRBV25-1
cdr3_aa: ASSAVDGRFDTEAF

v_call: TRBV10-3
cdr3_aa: AIRAGTGKKRDGYT

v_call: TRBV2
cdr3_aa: ASSAMSSNQPQH

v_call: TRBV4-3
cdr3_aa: ASSQEPGTSYNEQF